This T cell receptor (beta chain) comes out of a study of naive and memory T cell subsets. This clonotype was counted only a few times. What it binds is not known. Both TRBC1 and TRBC2 were covered by a beta constant-region primer of two equimolar oligonucleotides. The ligated cDNA underwent four PCR rounds using SP2 and nested alpha and beta constant-region primers. The cDNA 3' end received a ligated single-stranded oligonucleotide carrying the SP2 primer and a 12-nucleotide UMI. TCRdb re-analysed the UMI-ligation and nested PCR reads in MiXCR, keeping a single row per CDR3 protein. The repertoire has about 140,000 distinct CDR3 sequences, approximately 18% of them found once; the top ten carry approximately 0.63%. Whole-study results and caveats: Over 85% of naive TCR sequences appeared only once, unlike memory subsets. Possibly reflecting memory cells re-expressing CD45RA, a few larger clonotypes occurred in naive repertoires, especially CD8.

CDR1 and CDR2 (germline): DFQATT, SNEGSKA (reference sequence). V lost 2 bases to trimming and J lost 4 bases, with 15 bases between them. The CDR3 totals 14 residues. Alpha and beta libraries were amplified separately from the second PCR onward. This receptor was obtained from a human donor in good health. Sequencing used naive CD8+ T cells from blood. The chain is built from TRBV20-1 and TRBJ2-7; perhaps TRBD1 as D (5 bases). As DNA, the CDR3 is TGCAGTGCTAGAAGACCCCTCAGGGCGTACGAGCAGTACTTC. Protein product: CSARRPLRAYEQYF.